The following is a T cell receptor (beta chain) sequence with its context. Construction of the TCRbeta library involved unique molecular identifiers. Using its own MiXCR run on the PCR reads, TCRdb lists one record per CDR3 protein. The table includes about 340,000 distinct CDR3 sequences, 10% to 15% detected once. This entry belongs to a study of T-cell reconstitution after alpha-beta-depleted transplantation in children. The sequencing here drew on PBMCs, taken from the stem cell graft. The receptor was isolated from a human donor who donated a stem cell graft to a child with Fanconi anemia.

The CDR3 DNA sequence: TGTGCCAGCAGCATGCAAGAGACCCAGTACTTC. Protein product: CASSMQETQYF. J is TRBJ2-5 and V is TRBV7-2; D is ambiguous. V lost 5 bases, J lost 2 bases, and 3 bases lay in between. Germline V gene lookup returns CDR1 SGHTA and CDR2 FQGNSA. The CDR3 has 11 amino acids.